The following is a T cell receptor (beta chain) sequence with its context. The antigen remains unidentified. Time point: after dendritic cell vaccination, including at tumor progression/relapse. Assay used: immunoSEQ multiplex PCR; TCRdb lists only in-frame clones, some missing. The sample consists of 91,000 or so clones, less than 90% of them appearing once. The entry originates in a study of glioma-infiltrating T cells after dendritic cell vaccination. Study overall: Monocyte-derived dendritic cells, cultured roughly 7 days with IL-4 and GM-CSF, were pulsed with autologous tumor lysate.

The study's findings and limits: Longer survival after dendritic cell vaccination followed higher pretreatment TIL content.

V lost 4 bases and J lost 7, with 14 bases in between. This CDR3 is 15 amino acids long. CDR1 and CDR2 from the germline V gene are LNHDA and SQIVND (reference sequence). The chain couples TRBV19 to TRBJ1-6; D is undetermined. The sequencing here drew on blood, taken after dendritic cell vaccination. The receptor's source is a human donor with glioblastoma. The CDR3 here is CASSTGNMANSPLHF. The DNA for the CDR3 is TGTGCCAGTAGTACAGGAAATATGGCGAATTCACCCCTCCACTTT.